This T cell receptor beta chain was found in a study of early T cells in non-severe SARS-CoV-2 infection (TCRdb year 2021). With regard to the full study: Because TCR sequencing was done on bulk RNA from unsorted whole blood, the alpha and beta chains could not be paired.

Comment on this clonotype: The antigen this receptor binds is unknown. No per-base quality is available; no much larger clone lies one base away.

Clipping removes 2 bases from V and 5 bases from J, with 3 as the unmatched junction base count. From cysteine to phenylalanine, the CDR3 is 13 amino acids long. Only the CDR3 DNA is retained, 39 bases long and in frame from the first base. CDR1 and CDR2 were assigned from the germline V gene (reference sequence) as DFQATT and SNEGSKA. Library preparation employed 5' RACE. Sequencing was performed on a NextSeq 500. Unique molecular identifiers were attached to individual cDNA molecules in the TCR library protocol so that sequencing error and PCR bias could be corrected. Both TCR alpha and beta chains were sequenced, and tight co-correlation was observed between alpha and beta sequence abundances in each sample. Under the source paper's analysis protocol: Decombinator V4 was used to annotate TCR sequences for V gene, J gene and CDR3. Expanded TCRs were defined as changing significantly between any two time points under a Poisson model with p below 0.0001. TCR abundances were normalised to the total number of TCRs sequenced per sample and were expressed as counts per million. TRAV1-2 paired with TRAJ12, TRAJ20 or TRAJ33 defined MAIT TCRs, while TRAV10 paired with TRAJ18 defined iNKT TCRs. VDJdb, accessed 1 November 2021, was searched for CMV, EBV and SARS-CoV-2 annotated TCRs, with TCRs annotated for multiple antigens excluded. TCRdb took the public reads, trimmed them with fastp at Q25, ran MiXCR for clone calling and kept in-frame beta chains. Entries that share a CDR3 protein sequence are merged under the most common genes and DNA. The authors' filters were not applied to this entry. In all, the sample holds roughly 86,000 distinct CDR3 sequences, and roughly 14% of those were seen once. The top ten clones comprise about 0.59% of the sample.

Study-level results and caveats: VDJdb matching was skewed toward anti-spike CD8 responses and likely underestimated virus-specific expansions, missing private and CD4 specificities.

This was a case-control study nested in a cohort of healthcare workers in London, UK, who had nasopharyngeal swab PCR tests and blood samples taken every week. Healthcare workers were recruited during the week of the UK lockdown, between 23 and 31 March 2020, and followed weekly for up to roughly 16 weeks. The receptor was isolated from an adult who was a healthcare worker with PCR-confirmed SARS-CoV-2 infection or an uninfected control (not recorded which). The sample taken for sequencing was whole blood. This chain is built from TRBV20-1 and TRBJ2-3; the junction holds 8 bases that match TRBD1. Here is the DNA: TGCAGTGCTAGACAGGGGGCCCGAGATACGCAGTATTTT. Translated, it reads CSARQGARDTQYF.